This T cell receptor beta chain was found in a study of T cell responses to AZD1222 COVID-19 vaccine. Study-wide context: Second doses at about 4 or about 12 weeks were pooled.

Profiled with immunoSEQ multiplex PCR; TCRdb holds only in-frame clones, not every one. The sample holds roughly 91,000 clones, 87% seen once. Study-level results: Seropositive AZD1222 recipients at baseline numbered only five or six.

Comments on this clone: The antigen is unknown.

The CDR3 covers 13 residues. The germline V gene encodes CDR1 MGHDK and CDR2 SYGVNS. Trimming left V 10 bases short and J 5 bases short, with 17 bases between. This chain uses TRBV25-1 with TRBJ2-5; perhaps TRBD2 as D (5 bases). The TCR was taken from an adult in good health. Sequencing used peripheral blood, obtained on day 0 of AZD1222 vaccination. CDR3: CATKGLYYETQYF. The CDR3 DNA is TGTGCCACCAAAGGACTCTACTATGAGACCCAGTACTTC.